This TCR beta chain is drawn from a study of blood T cell repertoires in COVID-19. As for the study in general: Samples of COVID-19 (acute and convalescent) were obtained from the United States, Italy and Spain. PBMCs, B-cell-depleted T cells, or T cells were the source of the cDNA or gDNA that made up the material.

Only in-frame clones appear in the TCRdb table, and some are missing; sequencing was by immunoSEQ multiplex PCR. The table records 250,000 to 350,000 clones, about 80% of them present only once. The germline V and J ends were trimmed by 0 bases and 0 bases, with 14 bases remaining between them. CDR3 length: 16 amino acids. Per the germline V gene, CDR1 is GTSNPN and CDR2 is SVGIG (reference sequence). The rearrangement joins TRBV30 to TRBJ1-1; D gene ambiguous. The sample taken for sequencing was peripheral blood. The source is an older person with COVID-19, enrolled during active disease. CDR3 sequence reads: CAWSVRDTSMNTEAFF. CDR3 coding DNA: TGTGCCTGGAGTGTACGCGACACGTCCATGAACACTGAAGCTTTCTTT.